This entry features one TCR beta chain sequence. This specimen belongs to a study of blood T cell repertoires in COVID-19. TCRdb's table, derived via immunoSEQ multiplex PCR, lists solely in-frame clones and lacks some. The sample comprises about 180,000 clones, more than 80% of which are singletons, and roughly 6% rests with the top ten. Trimming shortened V by 3 bases and J by 5 bases, and 13 bases separated the two germline ends. In germline, CDR1 is GTSNPN, CDR2 SVGIG (reference sequence). This CDR3 contains 13 residues. The chain has TRBV30 and TRBJ1-2, with unresolved D. The clonotype comes from a man aged 35-49 years who had recovered from COVID-19. Material for sequencing was PBMCs or T cells enriched from blood (not recorded which). The CDR3 DNA reads TGTGCCTGGAGAAGAGGCGAACGGTATGGCTACACCTTC. This sequence encodes CAWRRGERYGYTF.